This record covers a single T cell receptor (beta chain). The data stem from a study of blood T cell repertoires in COVID-19. The overall study: Material from acute and convalescent COVID-19 was sourced from the United States, Italy and Spain.

Produced via immunoSEQ multiplex PCR; TCRdb's table is partial and in-frame only. In the table there are over 70,000 clones, around 90% of which are singletons. Trimming cost V 3 bases and J 8 bases; bases outside gene matches: 4. Germline CDR1 is DFQATT and CDR2 is SNEGSKA (reference sequence). This CDR3 region has 13 residues. The sample comprised peripheral blood. The chain has TRBV20-1 and TRBJ2-1; 10 nucleotides line up with TRBD2. This sequence was found in an elderly woman with active or convalescent COVID-19. CDR3 in DNA: TGCAGTGCTAGTAGGCTAGCGGGAGATGAGCAGTTCTTC. Its translation is CSASRLAGDEQFF.